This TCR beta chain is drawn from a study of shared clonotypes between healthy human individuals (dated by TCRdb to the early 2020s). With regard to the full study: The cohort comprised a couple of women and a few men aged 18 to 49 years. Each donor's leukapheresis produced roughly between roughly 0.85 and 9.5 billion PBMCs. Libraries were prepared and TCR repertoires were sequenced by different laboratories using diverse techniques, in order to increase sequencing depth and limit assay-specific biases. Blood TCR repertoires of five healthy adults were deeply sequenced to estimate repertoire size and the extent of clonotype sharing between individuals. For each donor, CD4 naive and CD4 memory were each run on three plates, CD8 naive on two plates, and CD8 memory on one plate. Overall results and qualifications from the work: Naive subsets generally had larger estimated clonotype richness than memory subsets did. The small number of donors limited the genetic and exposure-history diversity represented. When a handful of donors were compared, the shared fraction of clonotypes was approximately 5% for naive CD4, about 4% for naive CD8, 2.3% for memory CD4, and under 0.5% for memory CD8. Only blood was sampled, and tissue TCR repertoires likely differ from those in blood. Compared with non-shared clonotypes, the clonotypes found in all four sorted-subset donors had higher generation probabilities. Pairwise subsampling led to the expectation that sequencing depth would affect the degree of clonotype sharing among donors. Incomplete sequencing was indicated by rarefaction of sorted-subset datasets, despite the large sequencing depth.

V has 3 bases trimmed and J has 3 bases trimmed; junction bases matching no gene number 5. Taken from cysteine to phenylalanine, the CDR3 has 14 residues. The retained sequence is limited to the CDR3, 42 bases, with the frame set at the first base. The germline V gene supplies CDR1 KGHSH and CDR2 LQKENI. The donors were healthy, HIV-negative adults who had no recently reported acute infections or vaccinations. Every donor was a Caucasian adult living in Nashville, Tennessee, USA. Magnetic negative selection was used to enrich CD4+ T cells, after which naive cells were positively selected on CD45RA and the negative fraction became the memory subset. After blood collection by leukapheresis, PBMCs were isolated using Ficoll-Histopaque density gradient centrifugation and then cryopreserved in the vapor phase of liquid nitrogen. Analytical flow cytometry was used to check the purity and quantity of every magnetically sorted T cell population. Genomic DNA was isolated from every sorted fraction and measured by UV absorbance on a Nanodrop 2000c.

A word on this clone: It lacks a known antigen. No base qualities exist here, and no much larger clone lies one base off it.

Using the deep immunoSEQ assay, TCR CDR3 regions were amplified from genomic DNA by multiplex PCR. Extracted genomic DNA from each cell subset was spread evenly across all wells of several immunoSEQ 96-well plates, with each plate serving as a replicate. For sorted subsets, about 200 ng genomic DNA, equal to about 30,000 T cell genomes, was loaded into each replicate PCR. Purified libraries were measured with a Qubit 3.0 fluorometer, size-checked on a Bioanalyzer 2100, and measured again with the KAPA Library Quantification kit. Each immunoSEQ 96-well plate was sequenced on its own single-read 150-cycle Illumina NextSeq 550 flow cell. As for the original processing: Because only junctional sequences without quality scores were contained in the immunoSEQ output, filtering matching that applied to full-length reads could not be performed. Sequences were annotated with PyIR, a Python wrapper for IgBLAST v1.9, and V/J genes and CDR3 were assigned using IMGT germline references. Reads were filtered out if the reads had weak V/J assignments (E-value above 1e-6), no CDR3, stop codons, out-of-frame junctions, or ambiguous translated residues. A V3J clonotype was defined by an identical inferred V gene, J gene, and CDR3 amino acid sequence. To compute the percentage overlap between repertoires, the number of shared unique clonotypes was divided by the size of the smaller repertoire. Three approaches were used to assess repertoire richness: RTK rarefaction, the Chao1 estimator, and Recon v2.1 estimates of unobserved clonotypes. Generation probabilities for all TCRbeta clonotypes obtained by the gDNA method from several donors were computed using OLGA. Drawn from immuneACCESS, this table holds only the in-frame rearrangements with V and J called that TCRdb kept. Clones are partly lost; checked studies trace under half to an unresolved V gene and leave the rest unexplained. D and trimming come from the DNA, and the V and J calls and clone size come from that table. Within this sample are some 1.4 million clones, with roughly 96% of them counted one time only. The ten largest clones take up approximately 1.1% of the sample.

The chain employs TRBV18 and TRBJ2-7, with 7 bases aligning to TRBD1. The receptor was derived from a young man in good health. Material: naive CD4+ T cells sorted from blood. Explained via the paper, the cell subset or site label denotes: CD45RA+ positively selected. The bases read TGTGCCAGCTCACCGACAGGGTCTGTCTACGAGCAGTACTTC. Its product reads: CASSPTGSVYEQYF.